Sequencing of this TCR beta chain was carried out in a study of T cells in Graves' hyperthyroidism and ophthalmopathy. Trimming took 4 bases from V and 4 from J; bases not matched to a gene: 5. Germline V gene sequence: CDR1 MNHEY, CDR2 SVGEGT. The CDR3 totals 15 residues. This clonotype showed up many times. Antigen specificity is unknown. Study-level points and caveats: Among clonotypes expanded in thyroid above 0.001, most were also found in blood.

TCR beta CDR3 region amplification was performed from RNA transcripts. A first-round RT-PCR of the TCR CDR3 used the HTBI primer set. TCRdb reanalysed the multiplex PCR reads using MiXCR and keeps one entry per CDR3 protein. The profile covers approximately 710,000 distinct CDR3 sequences, with 15% to 20% appearing a single time and about a sixth taken by the ten largest. The receptor was isolated from a man in his fifties with Graves' hyperthyroidism. The chain combines TRBV6-2 or TRBV6-3 with TRBJ2-1; the match to TRBD1 covers 9 bases. Input material: blood. The CDR3 coding sequence is TGTGCCAGCAGTTCCCGGGACAGGGATTACAATGAGCAGTTCTTC. Translation gives CASSSRDRDYNEQFF.